The 6 T cell receptor beta chains reported below all come from one sample, sequenced in a study of T cells after yellow fever vaccination. A single record per CDR3 protein comes from TCRdb applying MiXCR to the 5' RACE reads. The repertoire includes 610,000 or so distinct CDR3 sequences, roughly 12% of them detected once, and 15% sits in the top ten. Material: PBMCs, obtained on the day of the yellow fever booster vaccination. These receptors were obtained from a man in his thirties or forties who received the YFV17D yellow fever vaccine.

This chain uses TRBV10-3 with TRBJ2-7; D possibly matches TRBD1 or TRBD2 (5 bases each). This CDR3 has 16 residues. Germline V gene data show CDR1 as ENHRY and CDR2 as SYGVKD. Between the trimmed V and J ends, which lost 0 bases and 1 base, there was a span of 13 bases. CDR3: CAISESQGTLSYEQYF. The CDR3 DNA reads TGTGCCATCAGTGAGTCGCAAGGGACCCTATCCTACGAGCAGTACTTC.

The V call is TRBV4-3, the J call TRBJ1-6; D remains unclear. This CDR3 contains 14 residues. Trimming took off 2 bases at V and 4 bases at J, with 6 bases between the two ends. From germline, CDR1 is LGHNA and CDR2 YSLEER. The CDR3, as DNA: TGCGCCAGCAGCCAATTGAAATATAATTCACCCCTCCACTTT. Protein: CASSQLKYNSPLHF.

This clonotype was seen a few times. This chain uses TRBV7-9 with TRBJ2-5; D perhaps matches TRBD2 (6 bases). In germline, CDR1 is SEHNR, CDR2 FQNEAQ (reference sequence). V shed 7 bases and J shed 5 bases, with 11 bases lying between them. The CDR3 runs to 12 residues. In DNA form, the CDR3 reads TGTGCCAGCATAGGGGCGGGGGAGACCCAGTACTTC. Protein: CASIGAGETQYF.

This clonotype showed up many times. This rearrangement joins TRBV28 to TRBJ2-5; TRBD1 matches 7 bases. Germline values: CDR1 MDHEN, CDR2 SYDVKM. CDR3 length equals 13 residues. Trimming took 5 bases from V and 4 from J; bases not matched to a gene: 4. CDR3 region: CASSPGTVETQYF. The CDR3 DNA reads as TGTGCCAGCAGTCCTGGGACAGTAGAGACCCAGTACTTC.

The chain carries TRBV20-1 and TRBJ2-5, with unresolved D. The germline gives CDR1 DFQATT, CDR2 SNEGSKA (reference sequence). Trimming pared 7 bases from V and 2 bases from J, leaving 11 bases between. The CDR3 covers 12 residues. CDR3 loop: CSGLSGQETQYF. CDR3 bases: TGCAGTGGGCTGTCAGGACAAGAGACCCAGTACTTC.

This clonotype was seen repeatedly, ten times or more. This chain uses TRBV4-2 with TRBJ1-3; D uncertain. CDR3 length: 14 residues. Trimming shortened V by 4 bases and J by 2 bases, and 9 bases separated the two germline ends. Germline CDR1 and CDR2: LGHNA and YNFKEQ. CDR3 loop: CASSPPDAGNTIYF. DNA of the CDR3: TGTGCCAGCAGCCCCCCTGACGCTGGAAACACCATATATTTT.